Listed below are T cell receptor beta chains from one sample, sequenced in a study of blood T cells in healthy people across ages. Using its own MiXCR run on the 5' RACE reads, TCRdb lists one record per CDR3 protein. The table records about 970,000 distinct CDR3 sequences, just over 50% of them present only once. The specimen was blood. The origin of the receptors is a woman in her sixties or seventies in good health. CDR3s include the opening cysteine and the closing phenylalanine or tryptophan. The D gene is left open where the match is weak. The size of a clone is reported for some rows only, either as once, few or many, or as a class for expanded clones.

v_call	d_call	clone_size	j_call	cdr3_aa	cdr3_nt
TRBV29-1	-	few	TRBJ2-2	CSVEDYGGSNTGELFF	TGCAGCGTTGAAGATTATGGGGGAAGTAACACCGGGGAGCTGTTTTTT
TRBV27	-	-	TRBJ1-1	CASSGADRRNTEAFF	TGTGCCAGCAGTGGGGCGGACAGACGGAACACTGAAGCTTTCTTT
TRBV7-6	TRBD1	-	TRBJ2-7	CASSKTGTGDYEQYF	TGTGCCAGCAGCAAGACCGGGACAGGGGACTACGAGCAGTACTTC
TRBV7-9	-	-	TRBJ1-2	CASSSSGVGDYTF	TGTGCCAGCAGCTCTTCCGGGGTCGGGGACTACACCTTC
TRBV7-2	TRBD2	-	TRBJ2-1	CASSFPGLALDEQFF	TGTGCCAGCAGCTTCCCGGGACTAGCGCTGGATGAGCAGTTCTTC
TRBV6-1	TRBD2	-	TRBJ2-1	CASSEGRREVDEQFF	TGTGCCAGCAGTGAAGGACGGCGGGAGGTCGATGAGCAGTTCTTC
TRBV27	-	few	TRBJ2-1	CATRRAWASYNEQFF	TGTGCCACCCGTCGAGCCTGGGCCTCCTACAATGAGCAGTTCTTC
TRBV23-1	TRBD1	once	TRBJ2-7	CASSGQVSYEQYF	TGCGCCAGCTCGGGACAGGTCTCCTACGAGCAGTACTTC
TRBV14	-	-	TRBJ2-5	CASSQTKETQYF	TGTGCCAGCAGCCAAACTAAAGAGACCCAGTACTTC
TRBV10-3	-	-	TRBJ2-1	CAISGGTSYNEQFF	TGTGCCATCAGTGGCGGGACCTCCTACAATGAGCAGTTCTTC
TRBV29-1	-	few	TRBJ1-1	CSVEPWGAEGGTEAFF	TGCAGCGTTGAACCGTGGGGCGCAGAAGGGGGCACTGAAGCTTTCTTT
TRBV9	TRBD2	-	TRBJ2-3	CASSFRTSGRGTDTQYF	TGTGCCAGCAGCTTCCGGACTAGCGGGAGAGGCACAGATACGCAGTATTTT
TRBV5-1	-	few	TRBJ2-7	CASSPRVGELGEQYF	TGCGCCAGCAGCCCTCGTGTAGGGGAGTTGGGCGAGCAGTACTTC
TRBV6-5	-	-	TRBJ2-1	CASSSGGTIGEQFF	TGTGCCAGCAGTTCAGGCGGGACCATCGGTGAGCAGTTCTTC
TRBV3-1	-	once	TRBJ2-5	CASSQARLFYNEQYF	TGTGCCAGCAGCCAAGCCCGTCTCTTCTACAATGAGCAGTACTTC
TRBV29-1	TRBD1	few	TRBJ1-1	CSGQGLNTEAFF	TGCAGCGGACAGGGATTGAACACTGAAGCTTTCTTT
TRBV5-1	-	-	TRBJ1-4	CASRRSINEKLFF	TGCGCCAGCAGACGGTCCATAAATGAAAAACTGTTTTTT
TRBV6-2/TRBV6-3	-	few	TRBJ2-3	CASSYLGSGHIGGTQYF	TGTGCCAGCAGTTACCTCGGTTCGGGACACATCGGTGGTACGCAGTATTTT
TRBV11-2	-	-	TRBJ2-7	CASSLDWTWTEEEQYF	TGTGCCAGCAGCTTAGATTGGACATGGACTGAAGAGGAGCAGTACTTC